This T cell receptor (beta chain) comes out of a study of graft-versus-host responses after intestinal transplantation. Study as a whole: Tacrolimus and steroids were given for two to four years to all recipients after anti-thymocyte globulin induction.

Study-level findings and limits: Some GvH clones were seen earlier in gut or blood, suggesting intestinal origin.

As concerns this clone: As yet, its antigen is unknown.

Generated by immunoSEQ multiplex PCR, the TCRdb table keeps only in-frame clones and is missing some. Of some 90,000 clones in the sample, about 93% were seen once. The clonotype comes from a human donor who received an intestinal transplant. Sequencing was performed on unstimulated CD8+ T cells sorted from spleen or lymph node cells, taken before intestinal transplant.

The CDR3 bases are TGCGCCAGCAGCCAAGTAGGGCAGGGTGGGACTGAAGCTTTCTTT. It specifies CASSQVGQGGTEAFF. The chain carries TRBV4-1 and TRBJ1-1; TRBD1 might be the D (5 bases). From germline, CDR1 is MGHRA and CDR2 YSYEKL. The CDR3 contains 15 residues. V lost 1 base, J lost 5 bases, and 14 bases lay in between.